This T cell receptor beta chain is from a study of cytomegalovirus exposure and HLA in healthy donors. Study conclusions and caveats: Investigators reported 150 to 200 TCR beta chains as tied to cytomegalovirus. A classifier reportedly called cytomegalovirus status with high sensitivity and specificity.

The CDR3 runs 16 residues. V shed 5 bases and J 5 bases; nucleotides not matched to a gene: 11. CDR1 and CDR2 (germline): LNHNV, YYDKDF (reference sequence). The donors were members of the validation cohort comprising approximately 110 subjects, separate from the approximately 670-subject first cohort. About this clone: Its cognate antigen is unknown.

Libraries were prepared by immunoSEQ multiplex PCR; TCRdb keeps only in-frame clonotypes and omits some of them. The table lists fewer than 200,000 clones, approximately 89% of them singletons. Sequenced input: PBMCs. This TCR derives from a woman aged 18-29 years in good health and CMV-seropositive. This chain uses TRBV15 with TRBJ2-5; 10 bases are a match to TRBD1. CDR3 region: CATSVPGTGVAETQYF. For the CDR3, the DNA is TGTGCCACCAGCGTACCCGGGACAGGGGTCGCGGAGACCCAGTACTTC.